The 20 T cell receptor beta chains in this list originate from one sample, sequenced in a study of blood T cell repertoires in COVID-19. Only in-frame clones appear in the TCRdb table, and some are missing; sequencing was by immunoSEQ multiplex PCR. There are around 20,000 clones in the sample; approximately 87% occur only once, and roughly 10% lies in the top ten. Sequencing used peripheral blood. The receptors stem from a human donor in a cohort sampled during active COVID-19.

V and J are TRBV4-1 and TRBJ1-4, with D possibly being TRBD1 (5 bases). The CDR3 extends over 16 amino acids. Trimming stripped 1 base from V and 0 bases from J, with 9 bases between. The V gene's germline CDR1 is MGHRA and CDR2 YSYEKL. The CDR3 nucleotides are TGCGCCAGCAGCCAAGTTAGACAGTCAACTAATGAAAAACTGTTTTTT. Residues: CASSQVRQSTNEKLFF.

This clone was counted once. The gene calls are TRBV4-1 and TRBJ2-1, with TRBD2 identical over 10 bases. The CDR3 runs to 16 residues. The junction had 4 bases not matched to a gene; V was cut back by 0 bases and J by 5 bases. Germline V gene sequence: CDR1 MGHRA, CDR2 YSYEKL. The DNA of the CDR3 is TGCGCCAGCAGCCAAGAATACCTAGCGGGGGACAATGAGCAGTTCTTC. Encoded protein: CASSQEYLAGDNEQFF.

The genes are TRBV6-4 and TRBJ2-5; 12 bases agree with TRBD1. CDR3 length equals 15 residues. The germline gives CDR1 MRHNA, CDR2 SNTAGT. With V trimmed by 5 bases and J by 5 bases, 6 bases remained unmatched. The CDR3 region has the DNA TGTGCCAGCAGTCCCGGGACAGGGGGCTTTGAGACCCAGTACTTC. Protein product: CASSPGTGGFETQYF.

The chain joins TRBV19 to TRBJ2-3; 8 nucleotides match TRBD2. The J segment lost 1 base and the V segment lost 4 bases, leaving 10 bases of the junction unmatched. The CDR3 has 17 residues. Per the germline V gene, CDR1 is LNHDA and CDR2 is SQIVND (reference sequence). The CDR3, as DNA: TGTGCCAGTAGTACTCCGGGACTAGTGGTCGGCACAGATACGCAGTATTTT. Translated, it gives CASSTPGLVVGTDTQYF.

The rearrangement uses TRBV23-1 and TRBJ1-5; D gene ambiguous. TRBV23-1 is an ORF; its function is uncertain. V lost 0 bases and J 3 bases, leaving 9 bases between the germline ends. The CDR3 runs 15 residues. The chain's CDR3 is CASSQSVQINQPQHF. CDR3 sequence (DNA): TGCGCCAGCAGTCAATCAGTACAGATCAATCAGCCCCAGCATTTT.

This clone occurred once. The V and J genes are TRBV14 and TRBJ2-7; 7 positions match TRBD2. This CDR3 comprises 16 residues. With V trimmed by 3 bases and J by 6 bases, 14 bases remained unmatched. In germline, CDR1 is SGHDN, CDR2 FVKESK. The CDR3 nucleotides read TGTGCCAGCAGCCATGCTGGGCGGAAGCGGGACGGCGAGCAGTACTTC. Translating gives CASSHAGRKRDGEQYF.

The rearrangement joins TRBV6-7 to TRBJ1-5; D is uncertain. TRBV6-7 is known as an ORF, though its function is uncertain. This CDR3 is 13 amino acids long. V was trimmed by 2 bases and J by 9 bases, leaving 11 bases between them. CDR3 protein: CASSYEEAVPQHF. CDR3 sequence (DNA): TGTGCCAGCAGTTACGAGGAGGCGGTGCCCCAGCATTTT.

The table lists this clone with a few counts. This chain's CDR3 is CASSPGGYNEQFF. The CDR3 DNA is TGTGCCAGCAGTCCGGGAGGCTACAATGAGCAGTTCTTC. This chain uses TRBV6-2 or TRBV6-3 with TRBJ2-1; 7 bases map to TRBD2. Per the germline V gene, CDR1 is MNHEY and CDR2 is SVGEGT. V shed 5 bases, J shed 3 bases, and the junction held 1 base outside the gene matches. The CDR3 is 13 residues long.

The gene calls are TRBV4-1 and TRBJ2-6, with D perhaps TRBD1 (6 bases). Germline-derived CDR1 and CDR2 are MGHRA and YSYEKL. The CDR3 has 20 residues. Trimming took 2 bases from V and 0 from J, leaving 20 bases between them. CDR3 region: CASSQSPLGARLSGANVLTF. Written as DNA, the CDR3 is TGCGCCAGCAGCCAATCCCCACTGGGGGCGAGGCTCTCTGGGGCCAACGTCCTGACTTTC.

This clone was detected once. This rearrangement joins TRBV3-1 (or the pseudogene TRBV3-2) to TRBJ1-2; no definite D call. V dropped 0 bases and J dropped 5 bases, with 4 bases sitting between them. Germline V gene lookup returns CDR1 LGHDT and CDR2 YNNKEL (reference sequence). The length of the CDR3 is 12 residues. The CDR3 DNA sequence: TGTGCCAGCAGCCAAGATCGGTATGGCTACACCTTC. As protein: CASSQDRYGYTF.

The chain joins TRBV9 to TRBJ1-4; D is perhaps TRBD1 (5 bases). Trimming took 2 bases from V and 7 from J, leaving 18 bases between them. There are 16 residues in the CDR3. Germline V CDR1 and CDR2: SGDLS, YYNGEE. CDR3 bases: TGTGCCAGCAGCGTCGGACAACAGGTACCGCTTGAAAAACTGTTTTTT. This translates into CASSVGQQVPLEKLFF.

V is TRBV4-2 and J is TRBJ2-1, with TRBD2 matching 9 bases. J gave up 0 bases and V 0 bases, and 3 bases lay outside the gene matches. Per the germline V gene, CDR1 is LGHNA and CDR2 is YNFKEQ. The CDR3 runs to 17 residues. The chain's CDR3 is CASSQDLAGSSYNEQFF. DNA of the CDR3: TGTGCCAGCAGCCAAGATCTAGCGGGGAGCTCCTACAATGAGCAGTTCTTC.

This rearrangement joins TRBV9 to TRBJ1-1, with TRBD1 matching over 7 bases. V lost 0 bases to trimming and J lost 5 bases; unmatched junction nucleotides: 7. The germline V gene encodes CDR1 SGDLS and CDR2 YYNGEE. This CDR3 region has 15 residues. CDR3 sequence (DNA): TGTGCCAGCAGCGTAGTGGCAGGGGGTTCGACTGAAGCTTTCTTT. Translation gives CASSVVAGGSTEAFF.

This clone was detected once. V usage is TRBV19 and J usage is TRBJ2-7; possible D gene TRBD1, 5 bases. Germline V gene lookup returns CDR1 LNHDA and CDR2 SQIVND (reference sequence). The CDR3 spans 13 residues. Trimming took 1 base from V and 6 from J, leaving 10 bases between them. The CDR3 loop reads CASSIVPQGEQYF. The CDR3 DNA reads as TGTGCCAGTAGTATAGTCCCGCAGGGCGAGCAGTACTTC.

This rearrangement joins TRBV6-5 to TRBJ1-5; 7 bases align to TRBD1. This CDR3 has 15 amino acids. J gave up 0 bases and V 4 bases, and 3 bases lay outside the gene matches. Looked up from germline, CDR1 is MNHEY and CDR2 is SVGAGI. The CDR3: CASSLQGGSNQPQHF. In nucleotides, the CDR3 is TGTGCCAGCAGTTTGCAGGGGGGTAGCAATCAGCCCCAGCATTTT.

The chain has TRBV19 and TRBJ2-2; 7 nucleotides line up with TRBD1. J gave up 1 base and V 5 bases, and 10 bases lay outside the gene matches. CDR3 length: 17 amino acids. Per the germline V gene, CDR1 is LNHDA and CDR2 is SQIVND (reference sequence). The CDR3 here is CASSSVGDRENTGELFF. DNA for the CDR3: TGTGCCAGTAGTTCGGTCGGAGACAGGGAGAACACCGGGGAGCTGTTTTTT.

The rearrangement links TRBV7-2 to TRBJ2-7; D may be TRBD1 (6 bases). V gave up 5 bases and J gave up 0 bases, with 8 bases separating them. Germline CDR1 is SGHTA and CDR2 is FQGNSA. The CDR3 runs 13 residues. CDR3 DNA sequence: TGTGCCAGCAGCCGGGACAACTCCTACGAGCAGTACTTC. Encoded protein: CASSRDNSYEQYF.

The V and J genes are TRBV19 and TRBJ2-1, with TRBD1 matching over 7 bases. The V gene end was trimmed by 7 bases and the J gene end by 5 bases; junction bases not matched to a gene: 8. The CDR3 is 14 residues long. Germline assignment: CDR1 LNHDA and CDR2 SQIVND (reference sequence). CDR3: CASKSTGRHNEQFF. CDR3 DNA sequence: TGTGCCAGTAAGTCGACAGGGCGGCACAATGAGCAGTTCTTC.

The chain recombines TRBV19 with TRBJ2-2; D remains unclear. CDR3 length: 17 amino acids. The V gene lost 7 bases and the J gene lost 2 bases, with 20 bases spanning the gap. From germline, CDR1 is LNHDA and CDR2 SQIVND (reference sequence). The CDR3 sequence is CASTSQAAAINTGELFF. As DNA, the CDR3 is TGTGCCAGTACCTCCCAGGCAGCCGCAATCAACACCGGGGAGCTGTTTTTT.

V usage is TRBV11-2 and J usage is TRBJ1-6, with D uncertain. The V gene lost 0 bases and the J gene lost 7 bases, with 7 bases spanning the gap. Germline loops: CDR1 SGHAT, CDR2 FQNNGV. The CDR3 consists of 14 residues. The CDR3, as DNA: TGTGCCAGCAGCTTAGAGGGCAGAAATTCACCCCTCCACTTT. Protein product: CASSLEGRNSPLHF.